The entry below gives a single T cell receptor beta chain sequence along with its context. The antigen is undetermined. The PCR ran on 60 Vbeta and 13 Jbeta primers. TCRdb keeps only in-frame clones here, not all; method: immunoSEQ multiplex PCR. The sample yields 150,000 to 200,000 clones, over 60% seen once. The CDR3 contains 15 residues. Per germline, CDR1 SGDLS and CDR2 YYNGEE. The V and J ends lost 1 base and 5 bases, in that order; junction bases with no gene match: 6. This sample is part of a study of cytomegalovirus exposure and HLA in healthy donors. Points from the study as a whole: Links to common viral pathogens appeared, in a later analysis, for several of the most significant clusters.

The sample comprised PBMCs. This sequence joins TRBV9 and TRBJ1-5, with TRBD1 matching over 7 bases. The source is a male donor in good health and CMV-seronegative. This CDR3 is CASSVSGTVYQPQHF. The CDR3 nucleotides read TGTGCCAGCAGCGTATCCGGGACAGTATATCAGCCCCAGCATTTT.